This T cell receptor beta chain was recorded in a study of shared clonotypes between healthy human individuals. Here immunoSEQ multiplex PCR was the method, and the copy in TCRdb shows in-frame clones only, minus some. Of roughly 760,000 clones in the sample, approximately 74% are singletons; the top ten hold approximately 1.7%. A remark on this clone: The same CDR3 also results from other DNA sequences found in this sample.

CDR1 SEHNR and CDR2 FQNEAQ come from the germline V gene (reference sequence). Trimming cost V 2 bases and J 7 bases, with 6 bases left between them. The CDR3 contains 11 residues. The sequencing input was memory CD4+ T cells sorted from blood. This sample's subset: CD45RA-negative fraction. The rearrangement uses TRBV7-9 and TRBJ2-7, with D perhaps TRBD1 (5 bases). This clonotype was sampled from a woman aged 25-40 years in good health. The CDR3, as DNA: TGTGCCAGCAGCTTAACAGGAGAGCAGTACTTC. Protein sequence: CASSLTGEQYF.